The 19 T cell receptor beta chains given below trace back to one sample, sequenced in a study of blood T cell repertoires in COVID-19. Generated by immunoSEQ multiplex PCR, the TCRdb table keeps only in-frame clones and is missing some. The sample holds around 57,000 clones; over 90% are singletons and the top ten take around 3.9%. The sample taken for sequencing was peripheral blood. The receptors shown here come from a man aged 45-65 years with acute or convalescent COVID-19.

Written as DNA, the CDR3 is TGTGCCAGCAGCCGAGAGGGCACAGATACGCAGTATTTT. Protein: CASSREGTDTQYF. The V call is TRBV5-4, the J call TRBJ2-3, with D uncertain. The V gene lost 4 bases and the J gene lost 1 base, with 7 bases spanning the gap. This CDR3 contains 13 residues. Germline loops: CDR1 SGHNT, CDR2 YYREEE (reference sequence).

This clone showed up just once. This chain uses TRBV10-1 with TRBJ2-3, with D unresolved. Germline lookup yields CDR1 WNHNN and CDR2 SYGVQD (reference sequence). The CDR3 spans 14 residues. Trimming shortened V by 5 bases and J by 4 bases, and 13 bases separated the two germline ends. CDR3 in amino acids: CASSQVAEADTQYF. The DNA for the CDR3 is TGCGCCAGCAGTCAAGTGGCAGAGGCAGATACGCAGTATTTT.

This chain joins TRBV6-6 and TRBJ1-3; 7 bases agree with TRBD1. The CDR3 covers 20 residues. Germline CDR1 and CDR2: MNHNY and SVGAGI (reference sequence). The ends lost 6 bases at V and 0 bases at J; junction bases unmatched: 20. In nucleotides, the CDR3 is TGTGCCAGCAGCGACACAGGGACAGACTTTCGAAGGCCCTCTGGAAACACCATATATTTT. Translation gives CASSDTGTDFRRPSGNTIYF.

A single count supports this clone. The chain joins TRBV5-4 to TRBJ2-5; tentative D call: TRBD2 (5 bases). The germline CDR1 and CDR2 sequences are SGHNT and YYREEE (reference sequence). V gave up 3 bases and J gave up 2 bases, with 11 bases separating them. The CDR3 consists of 14 residues. CDR3 amino acids: CASSSQRGQETQYF. The CDR3 region has the DNA TGTGCCAGCAGCTCCCAGAGAGGGCAAGAGACCCAGTACTTC.

V and J are TRBV7-9 and TRBJ2-3; possible D gene TRBD2, 5 bases. The V gene lost 6 bases and the J gene lost 6 bases, with 19 bases spanning the gap. The germline gives CDR1 SEHNR, CDR2 FQNEAQ (reference sequence). The CDR3 sequence is 15 residues long. The CDR3, as DNA: TGTGCCAGCAGGGCGGACTCACTCGTTGGGGATACGCAGTATTTT. This gives the protein CASRADSLVGDTQYF.

The V call is TRBV2, the J call TRBJ1-1; 11 positions match TRBD1. Germline V gene lookup returns CDR1 SNHLY and CDR2 FYNNEI. V was clipped by 4 bases and J by 10 bases; unmatched bases: 5. The CDR3 totals 13 residues. In DNA, the CDR3 is TGTGCCAGCAGTGGGGGACAGGGGGGAGGAGCTTTCTTT. Translating gives CASSGGQGGGAFF.

The chain joins TRBV27 to TRBJ1-5, with 7 bases that match TRBD1. The CDR3 extends over 14 amino acids. From germline, CDR1 is MNHEY and CDR2 SMNVEV (reference sequence). Trimming at V came to 6 bases and at J to 4 bases, leaving 6 bases not matched to a gene. CDR3: CASRRDSRNQPQHF. CDR3 nucleotide sequence: TGTGCCAGCAGAAGGGACAGTAGGAATCAGCCCCAGCATTTT.

This sequence joins TRBV18 and TRBJ2-7, with TRBD2 matching over 8 bases. V lost 0 bases, J lost 7 bases, and 14 bases stayed unmatched. The CDR3 loop spans 17 amino acids. The germline V gene encodes CDR1 KGHSH and CDR2 LQKENI. CDR3 sequence: CASSPPLTAGDWEEQYF. The CDR3 DNA is TGTGCCAGCTCACCACCCCTCACAGCGGGAGACTGGGAAGAGCAGTACTTC.

The chain has TRBV5-1 and TRBJ1-1; D perhaps matches TRBD1 (5 bases). Germline V gives CDR1 SGHRS, CDR2 YFSETQ. The V end was cut by 3 bases, the J end by 0 bases, with 15 bases between. The CDR3 is made up of 16 amino acids. DNA for the CDR3: TGCGCCAGCAGCTCATGGGGGGTAGGGGTGAACACTGAAGCTTTCTTT. It codes for CASSSWGVGVNTEAFF.

This clone was detected only once. The rearrangement joins TRBV3-1 (or the pseudogene TRBV3-2) to TRBJ2-7; D call uncertain. Trimming stripped 3 bases from V and 0 bases from J, with 12 bases between. The germline V gene has CDR1 LGHDT and CDR2 YNNKEL (reference sequence). The CDR3 extends over 15 amino acids. The CDR3 protein is CASSHGRVLSYEQYF. Here the CDR3 DNA reads TGTGCCAGCAGCCACGGTCGCGTACTCTCCTACGAGCAGTACTTC.

The genes are TRBV19 and TRBJ2-4, with 7 bases identical to TRBD1. The V and J ends lost 6 bases and 0 bases, in that order; junction bases with no gene match: 14. CDR3 length: 18 residues. Germline loops: CDR1 LNHDA, CDR2 SQIVND (reference sequence). CDR3 DNA: TGTGCCAGTAGATCCGGGACAGTAGGTACATCAGCCAAAAACATTCAGTACTTC. It codes for CASRSGTVGTSAKNIQYF.

This clone was recorded only once. The genes are TRBV2 and TRBJ2-7; D possibly corresponds to TRBD2 (6 bases). Trimming cost V 4 bases and J 9 bases, with 10 bases left between them. The CDR3 has 11 amino acids. Germline CDR1 SNHLY, CDR2 FYNNEI. Here the CDR3 reads CASSGRRGQYF. The CDR3 DNA reads TGTGCCAGCAGTGGTCGGCGGGGGCAGTACTTC.

A remark on this clone: The same CDR3 can be traced to other DNA sequences in this sample. V is TRBV29-1 and J is TRBJ2-7; TRBD1 matches 10 bases. J gave up 4 bases and V 7 bases, and 4 bases lay outside the gene matches. CDR3 length: 12 amino acids. Germline V gene sequence: CDR1 SQVTM, CDR2 ANQGSEA. CDR3 sequence (DNA): TGCAGCGCCGGACAGGGGGTTTACGAGCAGTACTTC. This gives the protein CSAGQGVYEQYF.

J is TRBJ1-4 and V is TRBV6-5, with D possibly TRBD1 on 6 matching bases. The V end lost 6 bases, the J end lost 3 bases, and 14 bases lay between the germline ends. This CDR3 spans 15 amino acids. Per germline, CDR1 MNHEY and CDR2 SVGAGI. This CDR3 is CASSGLDRPNEKLFF. Written as DNA, the CDR3 is TGTGCCAGCAGCGGCCTCGACAGGCCTAATGAAAAACTGTTTTTT.

The chain is built from TRBV2 and TRBJ2-7; D is unresolved. The CDR3 runs to 14 residues. Germline CDR1 is SNHLY and CDR2 is FYNNEI. V was trimmed by 8 bases and J by 2 bases, leaving 16 bases between them. CDR3 in amino acids: CASVAPPATYEQYF. For the CDR3, the DNA is TGTGCCAGCGTCGCCCCACCCGCGACCTACGAGCAGTACTTC. Complete variable domain (other parts from reference TRBV2 and TRBJ2-7): EPEVTQTPSHQVTQMGQEVILRCVPISNHLYFYWYRQILGQKVEFLVSFYNNEISEKSEIFDDQFSVERPDGSNFTLKIRSTKLEDSAMYFCASVAPPATYEQYFGPGTRLTVT.

This chain links TRBV5-1 with TRBJ2-3, with 7 bases fitting TRBD1. Trimming removed 2 bases from V and 3 bases from J; junction bases left unmatched: 6. Germline-derived CDR1 and CDR2 are SGHRS and YFSETQ. The CDR3 is 15 residues long. The CDR3 loop reads CASSLNRGDTDTQYF. The CDR3 nucleotides read TGCGCCAGCAGCTTAAACAGGGGAGATACAGATACGCAGTATTTT.

The rearrangement joins TRBV6-5 to TRBJ1-2; a weak D match, TRBD1 (6 bases). CDR3 length: 14 residues. Per germline, CDR1 MNHEY and CDR2 SVGAGI. Trimming left V 7 bases short and J 2 bases short, with 14 bases between. The CDR3 nucleotides read TGTGCCAGCACTCGCCGGGGACAAAACTATGGCTACACCTTC. Translated, it gives CASTRRGQNYGYTF.

The V gene is TRBV10-3, the J gene TRBJ1-2; 8 nucleotides match TRBD1. This CDR3 is 11 amino acids long. J lost 13 bases, V lost 6 bases, and 7 bases had no gene match. Germline V gene lookup returns CDR1 ENHRY and CDR2 SYGVKD. CDR3 nucleotides: TGTGCCATCAGCAAGACAGGGGTGATCACCTTC. Residues: CAISKTGVITF.

The V gene is TRBV3-1 (or the pseudogene TRBV3-2), the J gene TRBJ2-1; TRBD2 matches at 10 bases. Germline CDR1 and CDR2: LGHDT and YNNKEL (reference sequence). CDR3 length equals 15 residues. Losses at the gene ends were 1 base for V and 4 bases for J; bases not matched to a gene: 1. CDR3 loop: CASSQGLAGYNEQFF. The CDR3 coding sequence is TGTGCCAGCAGCCAAGGACTAGCGGGTTACAATGAGCAGTTCTTC.